The T cell receptor (beta chain) described here comes from a study of T cell changes during pregnancy in multiple sclerosis. This clone has a single count. The table came from immunoSEQ multiplex PCR; TCRdb's copy has only in-frame clones and leaves some out. The sample lists 53,000 or so clones, around 94% occurring once. This sequence originates from a female donor with multiple sclerosis, enrolled in a pregnancy study. Sequencing used CD4+ T cells from peripheral blood mononuclear cells, obtained in the second trimester of pregnancy.

CDR3 DNA: TGTGCCATCAGTGAGGCCCGGGGAGGGGCCAACGTCCTGACTTTC. Translating gives CAISEARGGANVLTF. The J gene is TRBJ2-6, the V gene TRBV10-3, with a tentative D call TRBD2 (5 bases). V was trimmed by 2 bases and J by 4 bases, leaving 9 bases between them. CDR1 is ENHRY, CDR2 SYGVKD, per germline. The CDR3 covers 15 residues.